These 5 T cell receptor beta chains were all obtained from the same sample, sequenced in a study of blood T cell repertoires in COVID-19. TCRdb's copy holds only in-frame clones and misses some; the assay was immunoSEQ multiplex PCR. Here the sample spans some 140,000 clones, just over 75% being singletons. The sample was peripheral blood. These receptors were collected from a human donor in a cohort sampled during active COVID-19.

The rearrangement links TRBV11-2 to TRBJ2-1, with 14 bases matching TRBD2. The CDR3 has 16 amino acids. Unmatched junction bases numbered 9, after V lost 5 bases and J lost 9 bases. Germline loops: CDR1 SGHAT, CDR2 FQNNGV. The CDR3 region is CASSIRTSGGSGEQFF. The CDR3 DNA is TGTGCCAGCAGCATCAGGACTAGCGGGGGGTCGGGTGAGCAGTTCTTC.

This chain links TRBV7-3 with TRBJ2-7, with D perhaps TRBD1 (5 bases). This CDR3 contains 15 residues. The germline V gene has CDR1 SGHTA and CDR2 FQGTGA. V shed 1 base and J shed 0 bases, with 10 bases lying between them. In DNA, the CDR3 is TGTGCCAGCAGCTTAAGGGGCGAGAACTCCTACGAGCAGTACTTC. Its translation: CASSLRGENSYEQYF. Supplemented by reference TRBV7-3 and TRBJ2-7, the full variable domain reads GAGVSQTPSNKVTEKGKYVELRCDPISGHTALYWYRQSLGQGPEFLIYFQGTGAADDSGLPNDRFFAVRPEGSVSTLKIQRTERGDSAVYLCASSLRGENSYEQYFGPGTRLTVT.

The chain has TRBV7-6 and TRBJ1-6; 9 bases are shared with TRBD1. V lost 2 bases and J lost 10; bases outside the gene matches: 18. Per the germline V gene, CDR1 is SGHVS and CDR2 is FNYEAQ. The CDR3 length is 19 residues. CDR3 DNA sequence: TGTGCCAGCAGCTTATTCGTAACCACAGGGGGCGCGGTTTGGTCACCCCTCCACTTT. This sequence encodes CASSLFVTTGGAVWSPLHF.

The chain joins TRBV14 to TRBJ2-3; possible D gene TRBD1, 5 bases. CDR1 and CDR2 from the germline V gene are SGHDN and FVKESK. CDR3 size: 16 residues. With 4 bases removed from V and 2 bases from J, the gap between germline ends came to 16 bases. The CDR3 sequence is CASSRIDRPSTDTQYF. CDR3 DNA: TGTGCCAGCAGCCGGATAGACAGACCTTCCACAGATACGCAGTATTTT. The full variable domain, rest sourced from reference TRBV14 and TRBJ2-3, is EAGVTQFPSHSVIEKGQTVTLRCDPISGHDNLYWYRRVMGKEIKFLLHFVKESKQDESGMPNNRFLAERTGGTYSTLKVQPAELEDSGVYFCASSRIDRPSTDTQYFGPGTRLTVL.

The chain employs TRBV9 and TRBJ1-5; unclear D gene. V lost 3 bases to trimming and J lost 4 bases, with 8 bases between them. The CDR3 consists of 13 residues. CDR1 and CDR2 from the germline V gene are SGDLS and YYNGEE. The CDR3 sequence is CASSGPQNQPQHF. CDR3 bases: TGTGCCAGCAGCGGGCCCCAAAATCAGCCCCAGCATTTT.